These T cell receptor beta chains were read from a single sample in a study of T cells in Graves' hyperthyroidism and ophthalmopathy. TCRdb ran MiXCR on the multiplex PCR reads and lists one entry per CDR3 protein. The data contain around 570,000 distinct CDR3 sequences, 20% of them seen just once; the ten biggest clones take up 47%. The sequencing sample was made of blood. The origin of the receptors is a man aged 35-49 years with Graves' ophthalmopathy. Both conserved end residues are part of each CDR3. The D gene is left open where the match is weak.

v_call | d_call | cdr3_aa
TRBV11-2 | TRBD2 | CASGYPPTGTSGRLYNEQFF
TRBV11-2 | - | CASSLDSGGLYNEQFF
TRBV24-1 | - | CATSDEQSYEQYF
TRBV30 | TRBD2 | CAWSADDTGLARETQYF
TRBV14 | TRBD1 | CASSQGFRDRPTDTQYF
TRBV28 | - | CASSLMGTEAFF
TRBV4-2 | - | CASSQEGTGKNIQYF
TRBV28 | - | CASSLRAEGPGELFF
TRBV12-3/TRBV12-4 | - | CASSPRLGGQPQHF
TRBV28 | TRBD1 | CASSLGQGRYEQYF
TRBV3-1 | TRBD1 | CASSKGQGAGTGELFF
TRBV18 | TRBD2 | CASSGGSDSSYEQYF
TRBV29-1 | TRBD2 | CSVGAGGPSDTQYF
TRBV5-1 | - | CASSLYSGNTEAFF
TRBV6-1 | - | CATPRTANYGYTF
TRBV7-2 | - | CASSYPTGSSYNEQFF
TRBV6-1 | - | CASSESAVYEQYF
TRBV7-8 | - | CASSLDTISYNEQFF
TRBV28 | TRBD1 | CASIEQGARTEAFF
TRBV28 | - | CASSLGTPDRNEAFF
TRBV4-3 | TRBD2 | CASSQDGAGGRDTDTQYF
TRBV3-1 | - | CASSQESRGEQFF
TRBV28 | TRBD2 | CASSLPQGGVETQYF
TRBV20-1 | - | CSATRTGASSYNEQFF
TRBV24-1 | - | CATSASKKNTEAFF
TRBV2 | - | CASSGVGSNQPQHF
TRBV12-3/TRBV12-4 | - | CASSVFGAGGTDTQYF
TRBV30 | - | CAWSVRRTEAFF
TRBV7-2 | - | CASSLTGPDNQPQHF
TRBV11-1 | - | CASSLGQASSYNEQFF
TRBV25-1 | - | CASSGIGGNEQFF